The sequence of this T cell receptor beta chain was determined in a study of blood T cells in healthy people across ages. Overall study findings and caveats: More naive CD4+ cells and higher diversity were found in long-lived than in aged donors.

Per sample, at least 6 micrograms of total RNA were extracted. Then a second PCR, running roughly 6 to 11 cycles, was carried out with a sample-barcoded 5' primer and a J-beta primer mix. The template-switch adaptor was a 5' adaptor with 12 random nucleotides. It tagged each cDNA molecule. TCRdb reprocessed the 5' RACE reads via MiXCR and lists one record per CDR3 protein. The sample has about 1.4 million distinct CDR3 sequences; 45% to 70% are singletons. The ends were cut back, 1 base at V and 5 bases at J, with 12 bases in the middle. This CDR3 is built from 15 residues. From germline, CDR1 is LNHNV and CDR2 YYDKDF (reference sequence). On this clonotype: Its specificity is unknown.

The chain has TRBV15 and TRBJ2-1, with D possibly TRBD1 on 6 matching bases. This sequence was found in a man younger than 30 in good health. Specimen: blood. In DNA form, the CDR3 reads TGTGCCACCAGCAGAGGACAGGCCGGTCACAATGAGCAGTTCTTC. Protein: CATSRGQAGHNEQFF. Full variable domain (missing parts from reference TRBV15 and TRBJ2-1): DAMVIQNPRYQVTQFGKPVTLSCSQTLNHNVMYWYQQKSSQAPKLLFHYYDKDFNNEADTPDNFQSRRPNTSFCFLDIRSPGLGDTAMYLCATSRGQAGHNEQFFGPGTRLTVL.